This T cell receptor (beta chain) was observed in a study of T-cell reconstitution after alpha-beta-depleted transplantation in children. A TCRbeta library incorporating unique molecular identifiers was prepared. TCRdb independently ran MiXCR on the PCR reads; one entry per CDR3 protein. The sample records 170,000 or so distinct CDR3 sequences, around 7% being singletons. Trimming shortened V by 2 bases and J by 4 bases, and 9 bases separated the two germline ends. This CDR3 is 14 amino acids long. The TCR sequence derives from a human donor who donated a stem cell graft to a child with Wiskott-Aldrich syndrome. The chain recombines TRBV12-3 or TRBV12-4 with TRBJ2-1, with D uncertain. The specimen comprised PBMCs from the stem cell graft donor, sampled from the stem cell graft. The CDR3 nucleotides are TGTGCCAGCAGTTTAAGAACCACTTACAATGAGCAGTTCTTC. Translating it yields CASSLRTTYNEQFF.